This T cell receptor (beta chain) derives from a study of T cell responses to AZD1222 COVID-19 vaccine. Whole-study findings and limits: It should be noted that donors were predominantly white British and more often female, and clonal diversity was possibly underestimated. An increase in Spike-specific TCR breadth and depth was observed after two AZD1222 doses.

TCRdb's copy holds only in-frame clones and misses some; the assay was immunoSEQ multiplex PCR. Counted here are tens of thousands of clones, 80% to 90% occurring once; the ten biggest clones make up around 24%. Concerning this clone itself: The antigen is not known.

V lost 2 bases and J 9 bases, leaving 16 bases between the germline ends. The CDR3 contains 14 residues. Germline CDR1 and CDR2: MRHNA and SNTAGT. The clonotype comes from an adult in good health. The source material was peripheral blood, sampled on day 0 of AZD1222 vaccination. The chain has TRBV6-4 and TRBJ1-2, with no clear D. CDR3 bases: TGTGCCAGCAGTGACAGACCCTGGTCCGATAGCTACACCTTC. This codes for CASSDRPWSDSYTF.